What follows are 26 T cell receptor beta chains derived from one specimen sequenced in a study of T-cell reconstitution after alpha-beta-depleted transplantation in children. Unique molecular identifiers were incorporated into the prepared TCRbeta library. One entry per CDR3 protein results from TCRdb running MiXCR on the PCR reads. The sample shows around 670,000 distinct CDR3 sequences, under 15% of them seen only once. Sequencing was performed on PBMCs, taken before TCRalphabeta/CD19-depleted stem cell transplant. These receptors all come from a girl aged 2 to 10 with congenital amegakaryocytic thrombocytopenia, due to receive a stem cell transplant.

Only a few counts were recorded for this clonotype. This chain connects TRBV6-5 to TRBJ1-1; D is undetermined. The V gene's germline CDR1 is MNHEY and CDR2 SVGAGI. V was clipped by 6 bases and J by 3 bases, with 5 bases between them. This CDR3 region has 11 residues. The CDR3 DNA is TGTGCCAGCAGCACTCACACTGAAGCTTTCTTT. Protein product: CASSTHTEAFF.

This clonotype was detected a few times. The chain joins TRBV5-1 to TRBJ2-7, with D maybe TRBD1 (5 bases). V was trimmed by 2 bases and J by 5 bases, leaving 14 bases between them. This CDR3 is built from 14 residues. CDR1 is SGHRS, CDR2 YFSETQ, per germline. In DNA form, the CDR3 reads TGCGCCAGCAGCTTCCGTGACAGCAAGGACGAGCAGTACTTC. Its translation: CASSFRDSKDEQYF.

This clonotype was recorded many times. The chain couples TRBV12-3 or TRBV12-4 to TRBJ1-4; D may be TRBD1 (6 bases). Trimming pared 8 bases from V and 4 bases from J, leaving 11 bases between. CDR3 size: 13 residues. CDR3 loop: CASGTRGNEKLFF. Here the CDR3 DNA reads TGTGCCAGCGGGACAAGGGGTAATGAAAAACTGTTTTTT.

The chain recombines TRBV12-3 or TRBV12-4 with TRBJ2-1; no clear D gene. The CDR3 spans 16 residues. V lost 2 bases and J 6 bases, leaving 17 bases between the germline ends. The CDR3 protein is CASSLSLLTTGNEQFF. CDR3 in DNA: TGTGCCAGCAGTTTAAGCCTCCTCACAACCGGCAATGAGCAGTTCTTC.

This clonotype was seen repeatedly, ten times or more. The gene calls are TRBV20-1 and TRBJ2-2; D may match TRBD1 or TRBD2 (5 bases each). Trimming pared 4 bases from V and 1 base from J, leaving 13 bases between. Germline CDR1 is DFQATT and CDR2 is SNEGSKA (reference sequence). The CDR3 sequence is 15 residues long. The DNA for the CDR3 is TGCAGTGCTATTTCCGGGACGGTGAACACCGGGGAGCTGTTTTTT. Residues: CSAISGTVNTGELFF.

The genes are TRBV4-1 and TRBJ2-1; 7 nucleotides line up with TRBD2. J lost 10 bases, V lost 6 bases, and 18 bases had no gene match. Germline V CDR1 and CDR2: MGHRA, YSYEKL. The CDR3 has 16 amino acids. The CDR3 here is CASSRRLSGISEEQFF. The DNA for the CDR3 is TGCGCCAGCAGTCGGAGGCTAAGCGGGATATCGGAAGAGCAGTTCTTC.

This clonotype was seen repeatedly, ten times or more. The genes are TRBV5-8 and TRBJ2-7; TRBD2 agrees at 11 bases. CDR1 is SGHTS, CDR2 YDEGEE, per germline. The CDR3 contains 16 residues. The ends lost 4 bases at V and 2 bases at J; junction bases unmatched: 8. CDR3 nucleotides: TGTGCCAGCAGCACAGAGACGACTAGCGGGGCCTACGAGCAGTACTTC. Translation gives CASSTETTSGAYEQYF. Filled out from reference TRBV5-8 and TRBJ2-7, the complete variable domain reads EAGVTQSPTHLIKTRGQQATLRCSPISGHTSVYWYQQALGLGLQFLLWYDEGEERNRGNFPPRFSGRQFPNYSSELNVNALELEDSALYLCASSTETTSGAYEQYFGPGTRLTVT.

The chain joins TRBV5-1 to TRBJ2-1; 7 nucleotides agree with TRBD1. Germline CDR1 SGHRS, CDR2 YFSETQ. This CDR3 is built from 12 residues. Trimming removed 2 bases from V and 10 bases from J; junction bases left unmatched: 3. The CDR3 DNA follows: TGCGCCAGCAGCTTCAGGGGGTCAGAGCAGTTCTTC. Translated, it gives CASSFRGSEQFF.

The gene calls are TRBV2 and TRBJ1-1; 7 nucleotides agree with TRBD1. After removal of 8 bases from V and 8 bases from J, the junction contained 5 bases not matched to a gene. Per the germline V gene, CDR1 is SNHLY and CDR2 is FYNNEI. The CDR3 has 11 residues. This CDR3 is CASLGTAEAFF. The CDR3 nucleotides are TGTGCCAGCCTAGGGACAGCAGAAGCTTTCTTT. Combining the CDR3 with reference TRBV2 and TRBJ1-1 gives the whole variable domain EPEVTQTPSHQVTQMGQEVILRCVPISNHLYFYWYRQILGQKVEFLVSFYNNEISEKSEIFDDQFSVERPDGSNFTLKIRSTKLEDSAMYFCASLGTAEAFFGQGTRLTVV.

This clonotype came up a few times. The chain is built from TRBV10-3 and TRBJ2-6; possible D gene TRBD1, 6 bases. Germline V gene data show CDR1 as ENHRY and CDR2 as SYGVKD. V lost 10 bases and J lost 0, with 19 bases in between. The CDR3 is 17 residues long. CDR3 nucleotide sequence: TGTGCCACACGAGGGGGAGATTATAGCTCTGGGGCCAACGTCCTGACTTTC. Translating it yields CATRGGDYSSGANVLTF.

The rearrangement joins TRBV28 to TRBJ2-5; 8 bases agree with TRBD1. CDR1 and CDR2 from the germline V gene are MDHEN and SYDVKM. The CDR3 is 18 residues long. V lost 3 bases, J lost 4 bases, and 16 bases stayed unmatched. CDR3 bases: TGTGCCAGCAGTTTTGGCCAGGGGGCCCTGCCAACCTCAGAGACCCAGTACTTC. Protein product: CASSFGQGALPTSETQYF.

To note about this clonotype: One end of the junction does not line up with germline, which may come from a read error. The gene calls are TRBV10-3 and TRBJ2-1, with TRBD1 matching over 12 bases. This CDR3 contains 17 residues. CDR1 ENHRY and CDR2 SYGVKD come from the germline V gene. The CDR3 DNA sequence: TGTGCCATCAGTGGGGGACAGGGGGCAGCATTCTTCAATGAGCGGTTCTTC. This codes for CAISGGQGAAFFNERFF.

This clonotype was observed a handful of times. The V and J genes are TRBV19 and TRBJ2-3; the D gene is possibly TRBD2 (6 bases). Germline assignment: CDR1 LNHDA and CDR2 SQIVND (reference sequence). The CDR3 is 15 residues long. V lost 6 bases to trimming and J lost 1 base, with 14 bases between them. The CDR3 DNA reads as TGTGCCAGTAGAATACTAGCCACAGGCACAGATACGCAGTATTTT. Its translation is CASRILATGTDTQYF.

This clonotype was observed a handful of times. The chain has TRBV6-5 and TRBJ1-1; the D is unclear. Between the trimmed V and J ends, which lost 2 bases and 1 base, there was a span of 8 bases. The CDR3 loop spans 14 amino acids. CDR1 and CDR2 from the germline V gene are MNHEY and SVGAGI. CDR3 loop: CASSYGYRNTEAFF. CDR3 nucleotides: TGTGCCAGCAGTTACGGATATAGGAACACTGAAGCTTTCTTT.

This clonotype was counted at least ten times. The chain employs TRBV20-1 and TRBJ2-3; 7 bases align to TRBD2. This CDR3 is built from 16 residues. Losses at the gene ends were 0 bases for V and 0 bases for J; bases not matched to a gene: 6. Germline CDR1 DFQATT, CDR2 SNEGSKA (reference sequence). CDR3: CSAREASGASTDTQYF. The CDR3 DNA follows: TGCAGTGCTAGAGAGGCTAGCGGAGCTAGCACAGATACGCAGTATTTT.

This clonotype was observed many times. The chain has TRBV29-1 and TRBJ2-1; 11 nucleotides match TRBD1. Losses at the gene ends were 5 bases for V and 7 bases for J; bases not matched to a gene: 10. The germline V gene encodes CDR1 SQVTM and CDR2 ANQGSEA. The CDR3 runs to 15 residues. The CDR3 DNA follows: TGCAGCGTTCTTAACCGGGACAGGGGGTTAAATGAGCAGTTCTTC. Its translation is CSVLNRDRGLNEQFF.

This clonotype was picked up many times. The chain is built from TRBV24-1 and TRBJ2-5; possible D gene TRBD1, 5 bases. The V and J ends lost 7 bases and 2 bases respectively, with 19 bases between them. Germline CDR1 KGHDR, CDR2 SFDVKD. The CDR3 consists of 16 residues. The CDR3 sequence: CATRGPITHSQETQYF. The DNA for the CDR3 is TGTGCCACCAGGGGGCCTATCACACATTCGCAAGAGACCCAGTACTTC.

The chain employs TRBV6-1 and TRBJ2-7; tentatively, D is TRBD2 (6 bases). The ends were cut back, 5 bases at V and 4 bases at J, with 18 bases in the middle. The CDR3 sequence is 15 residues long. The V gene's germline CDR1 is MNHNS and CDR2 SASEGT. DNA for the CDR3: TGTGCCAGCAGTCGACCTCCAGCGGAGGGATACGAGCAGTACTTC. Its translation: CASSRPPAEGYEQYF.

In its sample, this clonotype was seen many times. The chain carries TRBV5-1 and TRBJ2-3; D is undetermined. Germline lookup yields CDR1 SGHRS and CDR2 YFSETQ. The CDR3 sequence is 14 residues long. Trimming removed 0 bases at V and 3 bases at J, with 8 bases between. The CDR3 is CASSLVGRTDTQYF. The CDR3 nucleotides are TGCGCCAGCAGCTTGGTGGGTCGGACAGATACGCAGTATTTT.

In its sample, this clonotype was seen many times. The CDR3: CASKVGTLTYEQYF. The CDR3 nucleotides read TGTGCCAGCAAAGTCGGGACTTTAACCTACGAGCAGTACTTC. The V gene is TRBV6-1, the J gene TRBJ2-7; possibly TRBD2 for D (6 bases). The CDR3 sequence is 14 residues long. V gave up 7 bases and J gave up 2 bases, with 15 bases separating them. The germline gives CDR1 MNHNS, CDR2 SASEGT.

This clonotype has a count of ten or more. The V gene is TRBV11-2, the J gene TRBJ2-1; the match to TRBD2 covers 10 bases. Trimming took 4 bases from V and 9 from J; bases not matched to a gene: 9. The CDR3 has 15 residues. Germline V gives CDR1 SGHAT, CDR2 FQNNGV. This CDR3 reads CASSSLAGPGGEQFF. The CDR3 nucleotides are TGTGCCAGCAGCTCACTAGCGGGGCCTGGCGGTGAGCAGTTCTTC.

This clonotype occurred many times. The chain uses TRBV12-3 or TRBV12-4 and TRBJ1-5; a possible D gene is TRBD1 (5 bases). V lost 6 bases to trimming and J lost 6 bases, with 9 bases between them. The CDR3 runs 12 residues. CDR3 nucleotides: TGTGCCAGCAGACGGGGGGGTCAGCCCCAGCATTTT. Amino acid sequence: CASRRGGQPQHF.

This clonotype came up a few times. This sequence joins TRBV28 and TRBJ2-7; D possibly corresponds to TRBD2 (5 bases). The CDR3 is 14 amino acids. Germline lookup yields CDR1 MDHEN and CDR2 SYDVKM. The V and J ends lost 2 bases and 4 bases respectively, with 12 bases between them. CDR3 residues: CASSLGSSKYEQYF. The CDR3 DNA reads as TGTGCCAGCAGTTTAGGATCTAGCAAGTACGAGCAGTACTTC.

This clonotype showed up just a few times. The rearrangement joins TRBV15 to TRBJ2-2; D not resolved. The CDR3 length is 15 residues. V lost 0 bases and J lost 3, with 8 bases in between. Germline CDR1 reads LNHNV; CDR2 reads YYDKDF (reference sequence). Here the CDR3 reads CATSRETLDTGELFF. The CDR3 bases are TGTGCCACCAGCAGAGAGACATTGGACACCGGGGAGCTGTTTTTT. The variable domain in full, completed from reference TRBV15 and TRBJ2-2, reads DAMVIQNPRYQVTQFGKPVTLSCSQTLNHNVMYWYQQKSSQAPKLLFHYYDKDFNNEADTPDNFQSRRPNTSFCFLDIRSPGLGDTAMYLCATSRETLDTGELFFGEGSRLTVL.

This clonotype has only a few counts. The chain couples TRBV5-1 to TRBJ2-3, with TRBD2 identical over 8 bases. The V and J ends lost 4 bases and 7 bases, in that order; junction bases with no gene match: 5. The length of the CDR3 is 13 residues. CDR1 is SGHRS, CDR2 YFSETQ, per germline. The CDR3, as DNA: TGCGCCAGCAGCCCCGCGGGGGGCCATACGCAGTATTTT. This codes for CASSPAGGHTQYF.

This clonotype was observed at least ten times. Here the CDR3 reads CSARAYTKTGDGYNEQFF. CDR3 bases: TGCAGTGCTAGAGCCTACACTAAAACAGGGGATGGGTACAATGAGCAGTTCTTC. V gene TRBV20-1 combines with J gene TRBJ2-1; TRBD1 aligns across 7 bases. CDR3 length: 18 residues. Germline trimming cut 1 base from V and 4 bases from J; bases unmatched to any gene: 16. Germline V gives CDR1 DFQATT, CDR2 SNEGSKA (reference sequence).